The 6 T cell receptor beta chains below all came from one sample that was sequenced in a study of T-cell reconstitution after alpha-beta-depleted transplantation in children. TCRbeta library preparation incorporated unique molecular identifiers. Using its own MiXCR run on the PCR reads, TCRdb lists one record per CDR3 protein. Counted here are about 610,000 distinct CDR3 sequences, about 10% occurring once; the ten biggest clones make up less than 5%. Sequenced material: PBMCs from the stem cell graft donor, taken from the stem cell graft. Receptor source: a human donor who donated a stem cell graft to a child with acute myeloid leukemia.

This clonotype was detected only a few times. The chain carries TRBV6-1 and TRBJ2-1, with TRBD2 matching 7 bases. The V segment lost 6 bases and the J segment 0 bases; nucleotides outside the gene matches: 5. The V gene's germline CDR1 is MNHNS and CDR2 SASEGT. The CDR3 loop spans 15 amino acids. This chain's CDR3 is CASSQRDNSYNEQFF. The CDR3, as DNA: TGTGCCAGCAGCCAGCGGGATAACTCCTACAATGAGCAGTTCTTC.

The V call is TRBV5-1, the J call TRBJ2-1, with 8 bases lining up with TRBD1. With 0 bases clipped from V and 8 bases from J, the junction kept 7 bases outside the gene matches. Germline lookup yields CDR1 SGHRS and CDR2 YFSETQ. The length of the CDR3 is 15 residues. DNA of the CDR3: TGCGCCAGCAGCTTGGCGGCAGGGGGCAGGGATGAGCAGTTCTTC. Its protein is CASSLAAGGRDEQFF.

This clonotype was counted between two and nine times. The V call is TRBV15, the J call TRBJ2-1, with TRBD2 matching over 14 bases. This CDR3 contains 17 residues. Germline V gene data show CDR1 as LNHNV and CDR2 as YYDKDF (reference sequence). V lost 0 bases, J lost 10 bases, and 8 bases stayed unmatched. This CDR3 is CATSRDRGTSGRGEQFF. CDR3 in DNA: TGTGCCACCAGCAGAGATCGGGGGACTAGCGGGAGAGGCGAGCAGTTCTTC.

The chain employs TRBV3-1 and TRBJ1-5; D ambiguous. V was cut by 0 bases and J by 4 bases, with 7 bases left in between. This CDR3 spans 14 amino acids. In germline, CDR1 is LGHDT, CDR2 YNNKEL (reference sequence). The DNA of the CDR3 is TGTGCCAGCAGCCAAGATCCCAGGAATCAGCCCCAGCATTTT. It is translated as CASSQDPRNQPQHF.

This clonotype was recorded at least ten times. The chain carries TRBV6-2 or TRBV6-3 and TRBJ2-2, with TRBD2 matching 7 bases. CDR1 and CDR2 (germline): MNHEY, SVGEGT. This CDR3 spans 17 amino acids. J gave up 4 bases and V 2 bases, and 10 bases lay outside the gene matches. The CDR3: CASSYPRTSSGTGELFF. CDR3 coding DNA: TGTGCCAGCAGTTACCCCCGGACTAGTAGCGGCACCGGGGAGCTGTTTTTT.

This clonotype was detected a few times. The genes are TRBV7-9 and TRBJ2-1; TRBD2 aligns across 14 bases. The CDR3 has 20 amino acids. V shed 2 bases, J shed 1 base, and the junction held 10 bases outside the gene matches. The germline gives CDR1 SEHNR, CDR2 FQNEAQ (reference sequence). CDR3 in amino acids: CASSLIFGTSGRGSYNEQFF. The DNA for the CDR3 is TGTGCCAGCAGCTTAATCTTCGGGACTAGCGGGAGAGGGTCCTACAATGAGCAGTTCTTC.